The 27 T cell receptor beta chains in this list originate from one sample, sequenced in a study of cytomegalovirus exposure and HLA in healthy donors. It was with 60 Vbeta and 13 Jbeta primers that the PCR ran. Data came from immunoSEQ multiplex PCR; TCRdb stores just in-frame clones and leaves some out. The sample's table shows roughly 120,000 clones. Sequenced: PBMCs. All receptors come from a man between 35 and 55 years old in good health and CMV-seronegative.

The rearrangement joins TRBV6-5 to TRBJ1-2; 7 nucleotides line up with TRBD1. CDR1 is MNHEY and CDR2 is SVGAGI in the germline V gene. V lost 6 bases to trimming and J lost 3 bases; unmatched junction nucleotides: 7. This CDR3 is 14 amino acids long. CDR3 bases: TGTGCCAGCAGCCGGACAGGTGGCCACTATGGCTACACCTTC. As protein: CASSRTGGHYGYTF.

The rearrangement links TRBV5-4 to TRBJ2-1; 14 bases agree with TRBD2. CDR3 size: 19 residues. Germline V gene data show CDR1 as SGHNT and CDR2 as YYREEE (reference sequence). The V segment lost 3 bases and the J segment 6 bases; nucleotides outside the gene matches: 14. In DNA, the CDR3 is TGTGCCAGCAGCTCGGTGACTAGCGGGAGGGGGGTGTGGGGCAATGAGCAGTTCTTC. Protein sequence: CASSSVTSGRGVWGNEQFF.

The V gene is TRBV7-9, the J gene TRBJ2-7; 9 bases fit TRBD1. CDR3 length: 14 residues. V trimming: 5 bases; J trimming: 3 bases; junction bases outside the gene matches: 5. Germline V CDR1 and CDR2: SEHNR, FQNEAQ (reference sequence). CDR3 sequence reads: CASSTDRGGYEQYF. CDR3 DNA: TGTGCCAGCAGCACGGACAGGGGTGGCTACGAGCAGTACTTC.

The rearrangement links TRBV15 to TRBJ2-1; D gene uncertain. Germline values: CDR1 LNHNV, CDR2 YYDKDF (reference sequence). V shed 0 bases and J shed 9 bases, with 9 bases lying between them. CDR3 length: 13 amino acids. This CDR3 is CATSREVYGEQFF. The CDR3 DNA reads TGTGCCACCAGCAGAGAGGTTTACGGTGAGCAGTTCTTC.

V is TRBV6-5 and J is TRBJ1-5, with a weak D call TRBD1 (6 bases). Germline values: CDR1 MNHEY, CDR2 SVGAGI. Deletions cut 6 bases from V and 0 bases from J, with 12 bases between. This CDR3 is 15 amino acids long. CDR3 region: CASSRQVDSNQPQHF. CDR3 bases: TGTGCCAGCAGCCGACAGGTAGATAGCAATCAGCCCCAGCATTTT.

This chain links TRBV29-1 with TRBJ2-5; D is perhaps TRBD2 (7 bases). Trimming pared 7 bases from V and 4 bases from J, leaving 22 bases between. CDR3 length: 15 residues. The germline V gene has CDR1 SQVTM and CDR2 ANQGSEA. The CDR3 is CSDGPSGGGGETQYF. CDR3 nucleotide sequence: TGCAGCGATGGCCCTTCTGGAGGGGGGGGAGAGACCCAGTACTTC.

V gene TRBV28 combines with J gene TRBJ2-7; tentatively, D is TRBD2 (5 bases). Germline assignment: CDR1 MDHEN and CDR2 SYDVKM. V was pared by 5 bases and J by 3 bases, with 11 bases between. This CDR3 comprises 13 residues. CDR3 residues: CASSPGEGYEQYF. Here the CDR3 DNA reads TGTGCCAGCAGTCCCGGTGAGGGCTACGAGCAGTACTTC.

The chain employs TRBV27 and TRBJ2-7, with 8 bases aligning to TRBD1. V lost 6 bases, J lost 5 bases, and 6 bases stayed unmatched. The CDR3 is 13 amino acids. Germline CDR1 MNHEY, CDR2 SMNVEV (reference sequence). DNA for the CDR3: TGTGCCAGCAGAAGGACAGGGATCAACGAGCAGTACTTC. This encodes CASRRTGINEQYF.

V gene TRBV10-3 combines with J gene TRBJ2-1, with TRBD2 as a possible D gene (6 bases). Germline CDR1 is ENHRY and CDR2 is SYGVKD. The germline V and J ends were trimmed by 8 bases and 2 bases, with 19 bases remaining between them. The CDR3 runs to 16 residues. The DNA of the CDR3 is TGTGCCATCCGCGACGTGACCGGGAGTGCCTACAATGAGCAGTTCTTC. Its protein is CAIRDVTGSAYNEQFF.

The rearrangement uses TRBV27 and TRBJ2-7, with TRBD2 matching over 7 bases. CDR1 is MNHEY and CDR2 is SMNVEV in the germline V gene (reference sequence). The ends lost 3 bases at V and 4 bases at J; junction bases unmatched: 9. The CDR3 is made up of 15 amino acids. CDR3 loop: CASSLSGGGTYEQYF. CDR3 nucleotide sequence: TGTGCCAGCAGTTTGTCGGGAGGTGGTACGTACGAGCAGTACTTC.

The chain couples TRBV5-1 to TRBJ2-1, with D perhaps matching TRBD2 (6 bases). CDR1 and CDR2 from the germline V gene are SGHRS and YFSETQ. V was cut by 2 bases and J by 0 bases, with 9 bases left in between. The CDR3 spans 15 residues. The CDR3 spells CASSFGGTSYNEQFF. CDR3 coding DNA: TGCGCCAGCAGCTTTGGCGGGACCTCCTACAATGAGCAGTTCTTC. The entire variable domain, with the rest obtained from reference TRBV5-1 and TRBJ2-1, is as follows: KAGVTQTPRYLIKTRGQQVTLSCSPISGHRSVSWYQQTPGQGLQFLFEYFSETQRNKGNFPGRFSGRQFSNSRSEMNVSTLELGDSALYLCASSFGGTSYNEQFFGPGTRLTVL.

J is TRBJ1-1 and V is TRBV7-2; 7 nucleotides agree with TRBD1. Germline assignment: CDR1 SGHTA and CDR2 FQGNSA. Trimming took 4 bases from V and 5 from J; bases not matched to a gene: 10. The CDR3 spans 15 residues. The CDR3 sequence: CASSSYRGMSTEAFF. CDR3 bases: TGTGCCAGCAGCTCCTACAGGGGTATGAGTACTGAAGCTTTCTTT.

V and J are TRBV7-9 and TRBJ2-1; 12 positions match TRBD2. V shed 5 bases and J 3 bases; nucleotides not matched to a gene: 8. There are 17 residues in the CDR3. CDR1 is SEHNR and CDR2 is FQNEAQ in the germline V gene (reference sequence). DNA of the CDR3: TGTGCCAGCAGCGCGGGGACTAGCGGGTCTGTCTACAATGAGCAGTTCTTC. This encodes CASSAGTSGSVYNEQFF. Full variable domain (missing parts from reference TRBV7-9 and TRBJ2-1): DTGVSQNPRHKITKRGQNVTFRCDPISEHNRLYWYRQTLGQGPEFLTYFQNEAQLEKSRLLSDRFSAERPKGSFSTLEIQRTEQGDSAMYLCASSAGTSGSVYNEQFFGPGTRLTVL.

V and J are TRBV7-3 and TRBJ2-1; 7 bases are a match to TRBD2. V was clipped by 2 bases and J by 9 bases; unmatched bases: 10. The CDR3 sequence is 15 residues long. Germline loops: CDR1 SGHTA, CDR2 FQGTGA. The CDR3 nucleotides read TGTGCCAGCAGCTTACGACTAGCCCATACAAGTGAGCAGTTCTTC. Translation: CASSLRLAHTSEQFF.

The rearrangement joins TRBV10-3 to TRBJ1-1; D ambiguous. This CDR3 is built from 14 residues. Germline CDR1 and CDR2: ENHRY and SYGVKD. V was trimmed by 4 bases and J by 1 base, leaving 10 bases between them. CDR3 coding DNA: TGTGCCATCAGTGTTATAGGCGGGAACACTGAAGCTTTCTTT. Translated: CAISVIGGNTEAFF.

This rearrangement joins TRBV6-5 to TRBJ1-2; D is possibly TRBD1 (6 bases). Trimming left V 10 bases short and J 0 bases short, with 12 bases between. The CDR3 loop spans 13 amino acids. The germline V gene has CDR1 MNHEY and CDR2 SVGAGI. Here the CDR3 reads CAIWGPPNYGYTF. The CDR3 region has the DNA TGTGCCATCTGGGGGCCACCTAACTATGGCTACACCTTC.

Here the CDR3 reads CASSPLAYGGSLDTIYF. The CDR3 region has the DNA TGTGCCAGCTCACCGCTAGCTTACGGGGGTTCTTTGGACACCATATATTTT. The chain couples TRBV18 to TRBJ1-3; a possible D gene is TRBD1 (5 bases). CDR1 is KGHSH and CDR2 is LQKENI in the germline V gene. Trimming took 3 bases from V and 8 from J, leaving 23 bases between them. The CDR3 length is 17 residues.

This chain uses TRBV27 with TRBJ1-2; TRBD1 is a possible D gene (5 bases). The V end lost 5 bases, the J end lost 2 bases, and 15 bases lay between the germline ends. The length of the CDR3 is 15 residues. Germline CDR1 reads MNHEY; CDR2 reads SMNVEV (reference sequence). As DNA, the CDR3 is TGTGCCAGCAGTCGACAGAAGACAGAAAACTATGGCTACACCTTC. Its translation is CASSRQKTENYGYTF.

V is TRBV10-3 and J is TRBJ1-5; the D gene is possibly TRBD1 (6 bases). V was trimmed by 3 bases and J by 4 bases, leaving 16 bases between them. The germline gives CDR1 ENHRY, CDR2 SYGVKD. The CDR3 has 16 residues. The CDR3 loop reads CAISESPGGGNQPQHF. CDR3 nucleotides: TGTGCCATCAGTGAATCACCGGGGGGCGGTAATCAGCCCCAGCATTTT.

The chain has TRBV19 and TRBJ1-2; 7 positions match TRBD1. The CDR3 is made up of 13 amino acids. CDR1 is LNHDA, CDR2 SQIVND, per germline (reference sequence). V shed 10 bases, J shed 4 bases, and the junction held 9 bases outside the gene matches. The CDR3 is CATGQSGSYGYTF. The CDR3 nucleotides are TGTGCCACGGGACAGTCAGGATCCTATGGCTACACCTTC.

This rearrangement joins TRBV5-1 to TRBJ2-5; D perhaps matches TRBD2 (5 bases). Per the germline V gene, CDR1 is SGHRS and CDR2 is YFSETQ. Trimming took 0 bases from V and 0 from J, leaving 9 bases between them. The CDR3 is made up of 15 amino acids. This CDR3 reads CASSLVERYQETQYF. The CDR3, as DNA: TGCGCCAGCAGCTTGGTGGAGCGGTACCAAGAGACCCAGTACTTC.

This chain links TRBV6-5 with TRBJ2-7; D is perhaps TRBD1 (5 bases). Trimming shortened V by 2 bases and J by 3 bases, and 8 bases separated the two germline ends. This CDR3 spans 13 amino acids. Germline CDR1 reads MNHEY; CDR2 reads SVGAGI. CDR3 coding DNA: TGTGCCAGCAGTTACGACAGAAACTACGAGCAGTACTTC. It translates to CASSYDRNYEQYF.

V gene TRBV7-9 combines with J gene TRBJ2-1; 10 bases are shared with TRBD1. This CDR3 has 16 amino acids. Germline V lookup: CDR1 SEHNR, CDR2 FQNEAQ (reference sequence). V was pared by 0 bases and J by 7 bases, with 6 bases of the junction left unmatched. CDR3 loop: CASSLARGTGVNEQFF. DNA for the CDR3: TGTGCCAGCAGCTTAGCCAGGGGGACAGGGGTAAATGAGCAGTTCTTC.

J is TRBJ2-7 and V is TRBV6-6, with D tentatively TRBD1 (6 bases). Trimming stripped 4 bases from V and 3 bases from J, with 13 bases between. This CDR3 contains 14 residues. The germline gives CDR1 MNHNY, CDR2 SVGAGI (reference sequence). CDR3 nucleotide sequence: TGTGCCAGCAGTTCCACCGGGACAAACTACGAGCAGTACTTC. As protein: CASSSTGTNYEQYF.

The chain is built from TRBV6-6 and TRBJ2-1; D not certain. Germline assignment: CDR1 MNHNY and CDR2 SVGAGI (reference sequence). This CDR3 spans 14 amino acids. V was pared by 8 bases and J by 5 bases, with 16 bases between. CDR3: CASGYGVGNNEQFF. The CDR3 coding sequence is TGTGCCAGCGGCTATGGTGTGGGCAACAATGAGCAGTTCTTC.

The CDR3 DNA sequence: TGCAGCGTCAAAAGGACAGGGGTGAACACTGAAGCTTTCTTT. Translation: CSVKRTGVNTEAFF. The chain joins TRBV29-1 to TRBJ1-1, with TRBD1 matching 9 bases. Per germline, CDR1 SQVTM and CDR2 ANQGSEA. The trim removed 6 bases at V and 0 bases at J, leaving 5 bases unmatched. The CDR3 runs to 14 residues.

The J gene is TRBJ2-3, the V gene TRBV11-2; 10 bases are a match to TRBD2. Losses at the gene ends were 5 bases for V and 3 bases for J; bases not matched to a gene: 8. The CDR3 is made up of 16 amino acids. Looked up from germline, CDR1 is SGHAT and CDR2 is FQNNGV. CDR3: CASSPRLAGITDTQYF. CDR3 sequence (DNA): TGTGCCAGCAGCCCTCGACTAGCGGGCATAACAGATACGCAGTATTTT.